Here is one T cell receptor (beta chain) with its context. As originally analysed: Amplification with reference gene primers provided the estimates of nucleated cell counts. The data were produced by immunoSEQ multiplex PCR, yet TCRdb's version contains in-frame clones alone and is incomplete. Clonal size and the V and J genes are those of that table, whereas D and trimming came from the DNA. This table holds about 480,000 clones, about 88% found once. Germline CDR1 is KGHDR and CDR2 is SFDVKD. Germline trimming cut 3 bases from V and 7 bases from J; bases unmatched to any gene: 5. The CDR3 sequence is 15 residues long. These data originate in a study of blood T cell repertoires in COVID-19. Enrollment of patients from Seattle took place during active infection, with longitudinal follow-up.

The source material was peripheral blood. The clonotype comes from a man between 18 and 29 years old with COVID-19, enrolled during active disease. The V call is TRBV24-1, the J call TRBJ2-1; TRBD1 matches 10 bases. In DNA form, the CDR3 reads TGTGCCACCAGTGATCCCGGGACAGGGGTGAATGAGCAGTTCTTC. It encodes CATSDPGTGVNEQFF.